This entry describes one T cell receptor beta chain. This entry belongs to a study of shared clonotypes between healthy human individuals. Unmatched junction bases numbered 2, after V lost 8 bases and J lost 0 bases. The CDR3 runs to 13 residues. Germline V lookup: CDR1 MNHNS, CDR2 SASEGT. Libraries were prepared by immunoSEQ multiplex PCR; TCRdb keeps only in-frame clonotypes and omits some of them. In the table there are around 2.1 million clones, around 95% of which are singletons. This chain connects TRBV6-1 to TRBJ2-7; 9 nucleotides align to TRBD2. The sequence was obtained from a man aged 18 to 29 in good health. The sample was naive CD4+ T cells sorted from blood. The subset here: CD45RA+ positively selected. CDR3 nucleotides: TGTGCCAGCCTAGCGGGAAGCTCCTACGAGCAGTACTTC. Its translation: CASLAGSSYEQYF.